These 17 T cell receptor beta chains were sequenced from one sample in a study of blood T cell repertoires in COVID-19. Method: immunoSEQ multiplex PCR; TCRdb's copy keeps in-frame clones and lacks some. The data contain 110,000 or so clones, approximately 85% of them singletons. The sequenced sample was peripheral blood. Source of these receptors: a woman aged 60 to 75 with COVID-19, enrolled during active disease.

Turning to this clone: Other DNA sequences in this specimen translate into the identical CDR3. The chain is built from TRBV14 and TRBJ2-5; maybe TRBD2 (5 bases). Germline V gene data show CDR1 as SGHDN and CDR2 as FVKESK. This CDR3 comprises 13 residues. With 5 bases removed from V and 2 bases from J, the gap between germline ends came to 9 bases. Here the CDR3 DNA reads TGTGCCAGCAGCTGGACTGCACAAGAGACCCAGTACTTC. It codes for CASSWTAQETQYF.

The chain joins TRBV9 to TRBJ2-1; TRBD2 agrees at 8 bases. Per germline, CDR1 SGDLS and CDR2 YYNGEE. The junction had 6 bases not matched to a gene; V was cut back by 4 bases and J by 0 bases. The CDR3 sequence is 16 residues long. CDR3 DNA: TGTGCCAGCAGCTTATACACTAGCGGCTCCTACAATGAGCAGTTCTTC. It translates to CASSLYTSGSYNEQFF.

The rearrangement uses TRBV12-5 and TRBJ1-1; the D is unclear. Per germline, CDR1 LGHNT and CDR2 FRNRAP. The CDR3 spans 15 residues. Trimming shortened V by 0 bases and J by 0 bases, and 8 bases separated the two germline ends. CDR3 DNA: TGTGCTAGTGGTTTGGTCCAGGATCTGAACACTGAAGCTTTCTTT. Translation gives CASGLVQDLNTEAFF.

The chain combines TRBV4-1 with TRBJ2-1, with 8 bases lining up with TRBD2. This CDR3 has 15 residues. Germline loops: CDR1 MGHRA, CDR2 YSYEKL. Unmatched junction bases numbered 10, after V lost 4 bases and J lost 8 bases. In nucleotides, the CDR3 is TGCGCCAGCAGCCTATTCAGCGGGGGATACGATGAGCAGTTCTTC. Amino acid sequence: CASSLFSGGYDEQFF.

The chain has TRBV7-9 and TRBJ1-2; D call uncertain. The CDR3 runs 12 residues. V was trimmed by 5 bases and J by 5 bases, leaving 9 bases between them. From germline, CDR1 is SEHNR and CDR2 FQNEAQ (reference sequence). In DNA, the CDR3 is TGTGCCAGCAGCGCCGGACTATATGGCTACACCTTC. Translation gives CASSAGLYGYTF.

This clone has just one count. The chain's CDR3 is CASSEALGVNTEAFF. CDR3 coding DNA: TGTGCCAGCAGTGAAGCGCTGGGAGTTAACACTGAAGCTTTCTTT. This rearrangement joins TRBV6-1 to TRBJ1-1; D is undetermined. Germline assignment: CDR1 MNHNS and CDR2 SASEGT. V was trimmed by 0 bases and J by 2 bases, leaving 10 bases between them. The CDR3 is 15 residues long.

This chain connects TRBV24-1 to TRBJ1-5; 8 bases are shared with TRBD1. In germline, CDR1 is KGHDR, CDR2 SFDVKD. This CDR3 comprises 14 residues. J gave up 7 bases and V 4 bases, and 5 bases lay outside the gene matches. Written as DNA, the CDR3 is TGTGCCACCAGTGACTCAGGGGGCGTCCAGCCCCAGCATTTT. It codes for CATSDSGGVQPQHF.

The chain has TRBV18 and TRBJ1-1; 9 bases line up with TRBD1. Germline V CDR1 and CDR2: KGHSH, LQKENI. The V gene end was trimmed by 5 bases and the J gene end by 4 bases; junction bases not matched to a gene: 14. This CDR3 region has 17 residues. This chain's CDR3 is CASSIIRDRVFGTEAFF. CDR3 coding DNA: TGTGCCAGCTCAATCATCCGGGACAGGGTTTTTGGCACTGAAGCTTTCTTT.

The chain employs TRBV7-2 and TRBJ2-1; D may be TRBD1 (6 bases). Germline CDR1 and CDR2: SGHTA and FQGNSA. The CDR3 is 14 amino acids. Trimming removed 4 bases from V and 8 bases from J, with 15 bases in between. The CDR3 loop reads CASSSGASDDEQFF. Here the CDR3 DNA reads TGTGCCAGCAGCTCAGGGGCCAGTGACGATGAGCAGTTCTTC.

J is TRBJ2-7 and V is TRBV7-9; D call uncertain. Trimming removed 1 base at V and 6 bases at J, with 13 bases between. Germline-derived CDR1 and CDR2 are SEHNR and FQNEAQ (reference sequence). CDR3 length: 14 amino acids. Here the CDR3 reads CASSLGGPSLEQYF. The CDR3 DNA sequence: TGTGCCAGCAGCTTAGGAGGTCCGAGCCTCGAGCAGTACTTC.

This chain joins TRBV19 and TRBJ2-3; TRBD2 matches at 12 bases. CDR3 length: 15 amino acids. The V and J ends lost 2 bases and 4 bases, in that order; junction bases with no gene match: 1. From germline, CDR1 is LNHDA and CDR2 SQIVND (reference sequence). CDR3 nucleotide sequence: TGTGCCAGTAGTATATCTAGCGGGGGGGCAGATACGCAGTATTTT. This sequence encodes CASSISSGGADTQYF.

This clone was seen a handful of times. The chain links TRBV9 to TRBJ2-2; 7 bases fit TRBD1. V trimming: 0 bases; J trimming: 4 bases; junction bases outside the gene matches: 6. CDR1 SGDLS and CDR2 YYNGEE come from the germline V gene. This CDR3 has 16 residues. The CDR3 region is CASSVGGTDFTGELFF. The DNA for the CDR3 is TGTGCCAGCAGCGTAGGTGGGACAGACTTCACCGGGGAGCTGTTTTTT. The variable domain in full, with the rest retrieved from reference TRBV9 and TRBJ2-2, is DSGVTQTPKHLITATGQRVTLRCSPRSGDLSVYWYQQSLDQGLQFLIQYYNGEERAKGNILERFSAQQFPDLHSELNLSSLELGDSALYFCASSVGGTDFTGELFFGEGSRLTVL.

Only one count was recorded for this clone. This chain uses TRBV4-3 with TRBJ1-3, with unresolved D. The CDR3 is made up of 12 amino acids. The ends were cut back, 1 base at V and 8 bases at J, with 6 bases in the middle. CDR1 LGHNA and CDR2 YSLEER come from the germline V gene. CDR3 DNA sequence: TGCGCCAGCAGCCAAGCCGGAGACACCATATATTTT. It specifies CASSQAGDTIYF.

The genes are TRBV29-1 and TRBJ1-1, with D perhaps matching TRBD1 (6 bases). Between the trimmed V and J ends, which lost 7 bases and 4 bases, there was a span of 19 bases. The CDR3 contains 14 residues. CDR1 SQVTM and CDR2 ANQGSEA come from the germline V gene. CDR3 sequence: CSAGRQVESTEAFF. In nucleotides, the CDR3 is TGCAGCGCAGGGAGACAGGTGGAAAGCACTGAAGCTTTCTTT.

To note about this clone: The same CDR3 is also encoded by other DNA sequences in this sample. In nucleotides, the CDR3 is TGTGCCAGCAGCCGAACGGGGAATTCACCCCTCCACTTT. This sequence encodes CASSRTGNSPLHF. The V call is TRBV6-5, the J call TRBJ1-6; no definite D call. Germline V gene data show CDR1 as MNHEY and CDR2 as SVGAGI. The CDR3 contains 13 residues. Trimming removed 6 bases from V and 7 bases from J, with 10 bases in between.

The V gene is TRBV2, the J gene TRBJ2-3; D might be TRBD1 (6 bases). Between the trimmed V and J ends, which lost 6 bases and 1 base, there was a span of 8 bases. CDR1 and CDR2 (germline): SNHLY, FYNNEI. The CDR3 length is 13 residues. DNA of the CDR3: TGTGCCAGCAGGGGGACACGCACAGATACGCAGTATTTT. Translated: CASRGTRTDTQYF.

CDR3 protein: CASSLGAGRGGPYNEQFF. The CDR3 DNA reads as TGTGCCAGCAGTTTAGGTGCTGGCCGGGGGGGCCCCTACAATGAGCAGTTCTTC. V and J are TRBV27 and TRBJ2-1; 8 nucleotides align to TRBD2. V gave up 2 bases and J gave up 2 bases; unmatched junction bases: 11. From germline, CDR1 is MNHEY and CDR2 SMNVEV (reference sequence). The CDR3 extends over 18 amino acids.